The clone carrying this T cell receptor (beta chain) was picked up one time. Trimming took 2 bases from V and 8 from J, leaving 12 bases between them. Germline V gene sequence: CDR1 MDHEN, CDR2 SYDVKM. The CDR3 consists of 13 residues. The data were taken from a study of blood T cell repertoires in COVID-19. The wider study: Specimens from acute and convalescent COVID-19 originated in the United States, Italy and Spain. The cDNA or gDNA used as material had been derived from T cells, B-cell-depleted T cells, or PBMCs.

In the source study's methods: Estimates of nucleated cell counts were drawn from the amplification of reference gene primers. Here immunoSEQ multiplex PCR was the method, and the copy in TCRdb shows in-frame clones only, minus some. The V and J calls and clone size are taken from that table; D and trimming were inferred from the DNA. Of 200,000 to 250,000 clones listed, about nine tenths are singletons. Sequenced material: peripheral blood. The sequence was obtained from a woman aged 60-75 years with acute or convalescent COVID-19. This chain links TRBV28 with TRBJ1-2; unclear D gene. CDR3 in amino acids: CASSLRRAGGYTF. In DNA form, the CDR3 reads TGTGCCAGCAGTTTACGCCGGGCGGGGGGCTACACCTTC.